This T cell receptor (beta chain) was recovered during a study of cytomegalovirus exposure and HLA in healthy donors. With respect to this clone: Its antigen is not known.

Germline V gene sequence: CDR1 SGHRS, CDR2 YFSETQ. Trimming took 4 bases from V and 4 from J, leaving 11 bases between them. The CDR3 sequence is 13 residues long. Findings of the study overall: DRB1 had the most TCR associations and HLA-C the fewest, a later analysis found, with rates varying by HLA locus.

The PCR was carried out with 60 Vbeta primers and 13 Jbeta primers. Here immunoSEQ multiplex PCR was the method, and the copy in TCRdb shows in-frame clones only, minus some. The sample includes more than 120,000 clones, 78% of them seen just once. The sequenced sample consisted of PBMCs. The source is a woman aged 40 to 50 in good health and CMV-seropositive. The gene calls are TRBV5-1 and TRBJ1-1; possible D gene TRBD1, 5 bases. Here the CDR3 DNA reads TGCGCCAGCAGCCCAGACGGGGGCACTGAAGCTTTCTTT. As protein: CASSPDGGTEAFF.